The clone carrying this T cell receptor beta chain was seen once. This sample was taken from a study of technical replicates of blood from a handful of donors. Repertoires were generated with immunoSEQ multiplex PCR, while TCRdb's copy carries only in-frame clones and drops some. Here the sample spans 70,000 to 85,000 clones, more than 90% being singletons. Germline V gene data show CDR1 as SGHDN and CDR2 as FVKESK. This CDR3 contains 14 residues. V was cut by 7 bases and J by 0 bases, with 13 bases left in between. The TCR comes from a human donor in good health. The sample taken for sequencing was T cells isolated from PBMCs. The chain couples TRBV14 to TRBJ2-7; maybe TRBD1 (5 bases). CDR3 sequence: CASTDGHGSYEQYF. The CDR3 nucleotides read TGTGCCAGCACCGACGGACACGGCTCCTACGAGCAGTACTTC.